This T cell receptor beta chain emerged from a study of regulatory T cells in long-lasting Graves disease. Study-level points and caveats: There were preferences for TRBV28, TRBJ1-2 and TRBJ2-5 in persistent disease.

Investigators prepared the TCR beta libraries by applying iRepertoire HTBI primers and Arm-PCR of CDR3 regions. TCRdb re-derived calls from the multiplex PCR reads in MiXCR, one entry per CDR3 protein. This table has roughly 350,000 distinct CDR3 sequences, 15% to 20% appearing once. Time point reported: newly diagnosed GD, antithyroid drugs for less than 3 months. The authors made the TCR library using RNA they extracted from PBMCs. CDR3 length: 13 amino acids. Trimming stripped 2 bases from V and 3 bases from J, with 5 bases between. Germline CDR1 is LNHDA and CDR2 is SQIVND (reference sequence). On this clonotype itself: Its specificity is unknown.

A further study also used this sample, focusing on T cells in Graves' hyperthyroidism and ophthalmopathy.

This sequence originates from a woman between 18 and 29 years old with Graves disease. Sequenced here: peripheral blood mononuclear cells (PBMCs), sampled at new diagnosis, from a patient treated with antithyroid drugs. The V call is TRBV19, the J call TRBJ2-1; tentatively, D is TRBD1 (5 bases). This CDR3 reads CASSIQGYNEQFF. CDR3 nucleotides: TGTGCCAGTAGTATACAGGGCTACAATGAGCAGTTCTTC.